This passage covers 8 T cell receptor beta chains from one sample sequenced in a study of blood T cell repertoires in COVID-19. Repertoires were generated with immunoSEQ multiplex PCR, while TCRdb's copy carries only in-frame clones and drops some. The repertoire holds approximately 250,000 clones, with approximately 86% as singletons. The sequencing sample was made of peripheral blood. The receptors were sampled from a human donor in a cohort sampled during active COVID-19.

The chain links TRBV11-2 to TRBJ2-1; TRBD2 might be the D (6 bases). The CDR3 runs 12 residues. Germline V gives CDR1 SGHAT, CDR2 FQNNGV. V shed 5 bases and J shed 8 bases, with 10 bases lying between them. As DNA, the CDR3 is TGTGCCAGCAGCCCTACGGGGGATGAGCAGTTCTTC. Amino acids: CASSPTGDEQFF. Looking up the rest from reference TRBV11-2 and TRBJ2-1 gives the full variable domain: EAGVAQSPRYKIIEKRQSVAFWCNPISGHATLYWYQQILGQGPKLLIQFQNNGVVDDSQLPKDRFSAERLKGVDSTLKIQPAKLEDSAVYLCASSPTGDEQFFGPGTRLTVL.

The CDR3 here is CASSPGLNTGELFF. DNA of the CDR3: TGCGCCAGCTCTCCAGGGCTGAACACCGGGGAGCTGTTTTTT. The V call is TRBV10-1, the J call TRBJ2-2, with D perhaps TRBD1 (5 bases). CDR3 length equals 14 residues. V was trimmed by 8 bases and J by 1 base, leaving 11 bases between them. Germline CDR1 reads WNHNN; CDR2 reads SYGVQD (reference sequence).

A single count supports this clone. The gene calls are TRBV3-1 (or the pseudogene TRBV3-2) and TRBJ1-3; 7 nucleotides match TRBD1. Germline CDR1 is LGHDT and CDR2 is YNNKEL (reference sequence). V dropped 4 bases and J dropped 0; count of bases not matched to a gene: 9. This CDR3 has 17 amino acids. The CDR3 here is CASSPRGQPLSGNTIYF. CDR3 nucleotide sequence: TGTGCCAGCAGCCCACGGGGACAGCCGCTCTCTGGAAACACCATATATTTT.

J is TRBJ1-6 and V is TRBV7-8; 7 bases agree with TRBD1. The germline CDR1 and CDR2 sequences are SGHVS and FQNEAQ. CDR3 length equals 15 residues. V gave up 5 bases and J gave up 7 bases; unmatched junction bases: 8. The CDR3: CASSPTGVGNSPLHF. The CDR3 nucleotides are TGTGCCAGCAGCCCAACAGGGGTCGGGAATTCACCCCTCCACTTT.

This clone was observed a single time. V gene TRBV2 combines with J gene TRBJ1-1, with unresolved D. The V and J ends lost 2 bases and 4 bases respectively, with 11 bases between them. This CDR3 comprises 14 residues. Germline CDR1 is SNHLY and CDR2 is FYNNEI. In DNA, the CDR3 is TGTGCCAGCAGTGAAACCCAACTTGGCACTGAAGCTTTCTTT. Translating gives CASSETQLGTEAFF.

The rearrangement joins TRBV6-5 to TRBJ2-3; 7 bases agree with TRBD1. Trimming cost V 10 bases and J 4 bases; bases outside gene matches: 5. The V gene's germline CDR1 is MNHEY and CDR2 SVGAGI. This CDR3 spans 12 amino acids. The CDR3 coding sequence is TGTGCCACTCTACAGGGGCCAGATACGCAGTATTTT. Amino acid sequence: CATLQGPDTQYF.

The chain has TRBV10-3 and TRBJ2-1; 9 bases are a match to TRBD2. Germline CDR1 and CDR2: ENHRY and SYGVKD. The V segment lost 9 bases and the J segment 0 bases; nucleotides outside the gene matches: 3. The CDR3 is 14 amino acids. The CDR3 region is CAIQAGGSYNEQFF. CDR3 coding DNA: TGTGCCATACAAGCGGGAGGCTCCTACAATGAGCAGTTCTTC.

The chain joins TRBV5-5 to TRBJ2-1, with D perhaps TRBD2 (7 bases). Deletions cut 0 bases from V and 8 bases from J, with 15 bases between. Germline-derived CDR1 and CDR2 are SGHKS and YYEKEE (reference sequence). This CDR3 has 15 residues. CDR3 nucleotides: TGTGCCAGCAGCTTGGACAGGGAGGGTTGGGATGAGCAGTTCTTC. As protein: CASSLDREGWDEQFF.